Listed below are T cell receptor beta chains from one sample, sequenced in a study of blood T cells in healthy people across ages. TCRdb analysed the 5' RACE reads with MiXCR anew, one entry per CDR3 protein. Here the sample spans over 950,000 distinct CDR3 sequences, 35% to 40% being singletons. The sequenced sample was blood. The receptors here all came from a man between 18 and 35 years old in good health. Both conserved end residues are part of each CDR3. A D gene is named only where the DNA matches it firmly. Expanded clones get a size class; other rows say once, few or many, or leave the size out.

D: .
J: TRBJ2-7
V: TRBV25-1
size: .
CDR3: CASTGDFYEQYF
DNA: TGTGCCAGCACCGGGGACTTCTATGAGCAGTACTTC

D: .
J: TRBJ2-7
V: TRBV14
size: .
CDR3: CASSQDLGSGGEQYF
DNA: TGTGCCAGCAGCCAAGACCTTGGCAGCGGCGGGGAGCAGTACTTC

D: .
J: TRBJ2-5
V: TRBV20-1
size: few
CDR3: CSATDQVILETQYF
DNA: TGCAGTGCCACCGACCAGGTTATCTTGGAGACCCAGTACTTC

D: .
J: TRBJ1-2
V: TRBV20-1
size: few
CDR3: CSAPTLVGYTF
DNA: TGCAGTGCCCCGACCCTGGTGGGCTACACCTTC

D: .
J: TRBJ2-3
V: TRBV12-3/TRBV12-4
size: .
CDR3: CASSFSRSLPDTQYF
DNA: TGTGCCAGCAGTTTTTCTCGGTCCTTGCCGGATACGCAGTATTTT

D: .
J: TRBJ2-3
V: TRBV29-1
size: few
CDR3: CSVLGSQGGSTDTQYF
DNA: TGCAGCGTCCTCGGCAGCCAGGGGGGAAGCACAGATACGCAGTATTTT

D: .
J: TRBJ1-1
V: TRBV6-2/TRBV6-3
size: few
CDR3: CASNSKRNTEAFF
DNA: TGTGCCAGCAACTCGAAAAGGAACACTGAAGCTTTCTTT

D: .
J: TRBJ2-6
V: TRBV5-1
size: many
CDR3: CASSLGSGANVLTF
DNA: TGTGCCAGCAGCTTAGGCTCTGGGGCCAACGTCCTGACTTTC

D: .
J: TRBJ1-5
V: TRBV2
size: .
CDR3: CAGTPAGNQPQHF
DNA: TGTGCCGGCACCCCGGCAGGAAATCAGCCCCAGCATTTT

D: TRBD1
J: TRBJ2-3
V: TRBV24-1
size: .
CDR3: CATSDRTGPDTQYF
DNA: TGTGCCACCAGTGACAGGACAGGGCCAGATACGCAGTATTTT

D: TRBD2
J: TRBJ2-1
V: TRBV6-6
size: .
CDR3: CASRESLAGASNEQFF
DNA: TGCGCCAGCAGGGAATCACTAGCGGGGGCCAGCAATGAGCAGTTCTTC

D: .
J: TRBJ2-5
V: TRBV4-2
size: few
CDR3: CASSQSDSQETQYF
DNA: TGTGCCAGCAGCCAATCGGACAGTCAAGAGACCCAGTACTTC

D: TRBD1
J: TRBJ1-1
V: TRBV6-1
size: .
CDR3: CASSEDRTGVLISEAFF
DNA: TGTGCCAGCAGTGAAGACAGGACAGGGGTCCTCATTTCTGAAGCTTTCTTT

D: TRBD1
J: TRBJ1-1
V: TRBV20-1
size: few
CDR3: CSASAPGTGGSSPLEAFF
DNA: TGCAGTGCTAGCGCCCCAGGGACAGGGGGATCTTCACCTTTGGAAGCTTTCTTT

D: TRBD1
J: TRBJ1-1
V: TRBV20-1
size: .
CDR3: CSARADDREGEAFF
DNA: TGCAGTGCTAGAGCGGATGACAGGGAGGGTGAAGCTTTCTTT

D: TRBD2
J: TRBJ2-1
V: TRBV4-3
size: .
CDR3: CASTQTSGGYNEQFF
DNA: TGCGCCAGCACCCAAACTAGCGGGGGTTACAATGAGCAGTTCTTC